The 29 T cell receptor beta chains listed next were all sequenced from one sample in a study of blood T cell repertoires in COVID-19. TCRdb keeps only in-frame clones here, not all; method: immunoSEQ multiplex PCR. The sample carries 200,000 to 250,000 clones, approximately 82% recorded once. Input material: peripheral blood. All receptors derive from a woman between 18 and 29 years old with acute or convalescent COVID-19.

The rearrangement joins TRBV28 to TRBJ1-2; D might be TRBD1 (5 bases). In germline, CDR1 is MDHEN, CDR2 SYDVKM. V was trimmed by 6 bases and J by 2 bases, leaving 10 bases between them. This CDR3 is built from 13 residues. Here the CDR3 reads CASSLRQNYGYTF. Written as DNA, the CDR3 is TGTGCCAGCAGCCTTAGACAGAACTATGGCTACACCTTC.

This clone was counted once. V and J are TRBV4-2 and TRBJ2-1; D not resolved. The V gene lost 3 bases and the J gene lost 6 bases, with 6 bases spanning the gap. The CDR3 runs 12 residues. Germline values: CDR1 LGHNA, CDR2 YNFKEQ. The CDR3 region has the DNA TGTGCCAGCAGCCAGCCGGGCAATGAGCAGTTCTTC. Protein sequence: CASSQPGNEQFF.

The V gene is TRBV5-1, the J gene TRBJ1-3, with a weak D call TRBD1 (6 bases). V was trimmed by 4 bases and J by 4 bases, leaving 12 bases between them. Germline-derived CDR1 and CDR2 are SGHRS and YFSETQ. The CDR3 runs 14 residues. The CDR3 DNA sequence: TGCGCCAGCAGCAAACAGGGAGAAGGAAACACCATATATTTT. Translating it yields CASSKQGEGNTIYF.

The CDR3 sequence: CASSAGDQGATEAFF. DNA for the CDR3: TGCGCCAGCAGCGCGGGGGACCAGGGGGCCACTGAAGCTTTCTTT. The chain uses TRBV5-1 and TRBJ1-1, with 8 bases that match TRBD1. V trimming: 4 bases; J trimming: 4 bases; junction bases outside the gene matches: 9. The germline V gene encodes CDR1 SGHRS and CDR2 YFSETQ. The CDR3 is 15 residues long.

Here the CDR3 reads CASSSRGTGDSSYQPQHF. CDR3 in DNA: TGTGCCAGCAGCTCCCGGGGGACAGGGGATAGTTCGTATCAGCCCCAGCATTTT. V is TRBV7-8 and J is TRBJ1-5; 10 nucleotides align to TRBD1. Germline V CDR1 and CDR2: SGHVS, FQNEAQ. The CDR3 is 18 amino acids. V was pared by 4 bases and J by 5 bases, with 14 bases of the junction left unmatched.

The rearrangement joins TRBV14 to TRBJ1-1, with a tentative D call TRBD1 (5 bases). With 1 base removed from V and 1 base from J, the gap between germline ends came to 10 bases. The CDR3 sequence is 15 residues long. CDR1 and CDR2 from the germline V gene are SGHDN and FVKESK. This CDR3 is CASSQVLGGNTEAFF. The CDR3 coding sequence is TGTGCCAGCAGCCAAGTTCTGGGGGGGAACACTGAAGCTTTCTTT.

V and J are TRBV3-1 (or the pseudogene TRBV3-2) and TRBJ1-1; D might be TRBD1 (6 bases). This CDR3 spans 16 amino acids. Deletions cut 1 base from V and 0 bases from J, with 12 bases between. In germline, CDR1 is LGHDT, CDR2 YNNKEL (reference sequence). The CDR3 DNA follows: TGTGCCAGCAGCCAAGTTCAGGGGACAATGAACACTGAAGCTTTCTTT. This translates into CASSQVQGTMNTEAFF.

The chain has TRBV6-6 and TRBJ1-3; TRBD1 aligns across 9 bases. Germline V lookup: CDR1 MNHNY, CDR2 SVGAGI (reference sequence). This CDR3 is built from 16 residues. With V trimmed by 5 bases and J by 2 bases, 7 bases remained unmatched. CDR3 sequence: CASSAQGAAAGNTIYF. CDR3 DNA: TGTGCCAGCAGTGCACAGGGGGCTGCCGCTGGAAACACCATATATTTT.

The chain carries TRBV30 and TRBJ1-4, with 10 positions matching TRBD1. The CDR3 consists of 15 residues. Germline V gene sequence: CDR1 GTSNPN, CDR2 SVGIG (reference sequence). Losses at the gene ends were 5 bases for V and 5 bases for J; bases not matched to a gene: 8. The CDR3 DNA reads TGTGCCTGGGGTACAAAGGGACAGGGGAATGAAAAACTGTTTTTT. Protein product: CAWGTKGQGNEKLFF.

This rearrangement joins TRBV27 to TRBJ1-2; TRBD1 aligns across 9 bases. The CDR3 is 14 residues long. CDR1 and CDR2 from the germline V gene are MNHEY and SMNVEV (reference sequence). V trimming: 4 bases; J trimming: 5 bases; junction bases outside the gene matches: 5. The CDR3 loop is CASSYHDRGYGYTF. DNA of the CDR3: TGTGCCAGCAGTTATCACGACAGGGGGTATGGCTACACCTTC.

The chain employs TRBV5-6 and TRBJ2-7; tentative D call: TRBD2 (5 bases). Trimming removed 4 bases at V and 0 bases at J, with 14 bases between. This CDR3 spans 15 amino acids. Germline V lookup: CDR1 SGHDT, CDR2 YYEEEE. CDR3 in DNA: TGTGCCAGCAGCCGCCCAGGACTTTACTCCTACGAGCAGTACTTC. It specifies CASSRPGLYSYEQYF.

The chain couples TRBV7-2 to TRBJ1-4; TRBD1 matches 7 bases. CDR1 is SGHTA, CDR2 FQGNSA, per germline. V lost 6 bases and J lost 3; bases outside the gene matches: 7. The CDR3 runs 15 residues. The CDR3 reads CASREGQSANEKLFF. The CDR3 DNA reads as TGTGCCAGCAGAGAGGGACAGAGTGCTAATGAAAAACTGTTTTTT.

CDR3 sequence: CASSVVSRGSAGELFF. The CDR3 bases are TGTGCCAGCAGCGTAGTTTCTCGGGGGAGCGCCGGGGAGCTGTTTTTT. The J gene is TRBJ2-2, the V gene TRBV9; D possibly corresponds to TRBD2 (6 bases). Trimming stripped 0 bases from V and 6 bases from J, with 15 bases between. CDR1 and CDR2 from the germline V gene are SGDLS and YYNGEE. The CDR3 has 16 residues.

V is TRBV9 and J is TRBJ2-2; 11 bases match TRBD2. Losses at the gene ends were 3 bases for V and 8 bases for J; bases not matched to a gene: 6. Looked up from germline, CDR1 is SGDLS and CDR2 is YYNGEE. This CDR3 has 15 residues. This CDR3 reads CASSGSGRARGELFF. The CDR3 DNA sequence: TGTGCCAGCAGCGGTAGCGGGAGGGCCCGGGGGGAGCTGTTTTTT.

The CDR3 DNA is TGTGCCAGCAGTTTATATCCAGGGCAGAGCCCTCTCGAGCAGTACTTC. This encodes CASSLYPGQSPLEQYF. The V gene is TRBV27, the J gene TRBJ2-7, with D perhaps matching TRBD1 (5 bases). The CDR3 has 16 residues. Per germline, CDR1 MNHEY and CDR2 SMNVEV (reference sequence). V gave up 1 base and J gave up 6 bases, with 19 bases separating them.

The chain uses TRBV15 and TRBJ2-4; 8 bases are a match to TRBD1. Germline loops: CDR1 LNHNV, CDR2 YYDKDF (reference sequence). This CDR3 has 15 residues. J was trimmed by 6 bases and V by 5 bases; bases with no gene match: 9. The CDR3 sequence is CATSRSRGRLNIQYF. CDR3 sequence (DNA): TGTGCCACCAGCCGGAGCAGGGGGCGGTTAAACATTCAGTACTTC.

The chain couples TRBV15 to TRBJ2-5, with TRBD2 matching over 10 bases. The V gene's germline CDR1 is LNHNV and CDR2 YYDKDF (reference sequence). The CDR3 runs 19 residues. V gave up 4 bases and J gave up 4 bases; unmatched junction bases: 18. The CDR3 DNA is TGTGCCACCAGCAATACAATTAGGGGGCTAGCGGGAGTAGGAGAGACCCAGTACTTC. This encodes CATSNTIRGLAGVGETQYF. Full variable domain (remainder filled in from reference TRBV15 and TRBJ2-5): DAMVIQNPRYQVTQFGKPVTLSCSQTLNHNVMYWYQQKSSQAPKLLFHYYDKDFNNEADTPDNFQSRRPNTSFCFLDIRSPGLGDTAMYLCATSNTIRGLAGVGETQYFGPGTRLLVL.

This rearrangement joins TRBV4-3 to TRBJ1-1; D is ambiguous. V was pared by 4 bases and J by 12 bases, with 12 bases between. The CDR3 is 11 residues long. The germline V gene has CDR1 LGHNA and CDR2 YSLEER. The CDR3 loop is CASSPTPIPFF. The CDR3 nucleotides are TGCGCCAGCAGCCCAACACCGATACCTTTCTTT.

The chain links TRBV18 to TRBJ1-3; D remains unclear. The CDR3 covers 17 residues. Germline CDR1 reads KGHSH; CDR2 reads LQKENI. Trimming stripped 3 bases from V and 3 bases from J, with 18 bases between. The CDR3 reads CASSPPIGGSVGNTIYF. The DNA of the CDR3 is TGTGCCAGCTCACCCCCGATCGGAGGGTCCGTTGGAAACACCATATATTTT.

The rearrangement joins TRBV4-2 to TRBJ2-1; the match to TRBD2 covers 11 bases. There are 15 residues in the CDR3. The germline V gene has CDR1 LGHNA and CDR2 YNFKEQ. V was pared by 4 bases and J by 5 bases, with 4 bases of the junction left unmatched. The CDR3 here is CASSLGLAGDNEQFF. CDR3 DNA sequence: TGTGCCAGCAGCCTCGGACTAGCGGGTGACAATGAGCAGTTCTTC.

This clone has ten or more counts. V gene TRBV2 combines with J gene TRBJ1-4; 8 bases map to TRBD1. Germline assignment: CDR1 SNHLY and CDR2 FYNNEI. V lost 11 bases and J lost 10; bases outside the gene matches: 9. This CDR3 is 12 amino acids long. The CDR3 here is CAGTGGKGKLFF. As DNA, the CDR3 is TGTGCCGGAACAGGGGGGAAGGGAAAACTGTTTTTT.

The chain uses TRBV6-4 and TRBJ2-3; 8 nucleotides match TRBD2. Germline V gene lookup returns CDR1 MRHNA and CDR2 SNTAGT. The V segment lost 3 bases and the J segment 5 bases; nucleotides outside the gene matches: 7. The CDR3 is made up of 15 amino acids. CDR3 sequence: CASSDGVAGIDTQYF. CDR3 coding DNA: TGTGCCAGCAGTGATGGGGTAGCGGGAATAGATACGCAGTATTTT.

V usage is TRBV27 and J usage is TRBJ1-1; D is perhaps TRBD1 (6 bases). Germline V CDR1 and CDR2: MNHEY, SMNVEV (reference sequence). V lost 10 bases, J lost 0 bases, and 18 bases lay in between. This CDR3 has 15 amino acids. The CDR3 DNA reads TGTGCCACCCTCCCAGACAGGTTCATGAACACTGAAGCTTTCTTT. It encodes CATLPDRFMNTEAFF.

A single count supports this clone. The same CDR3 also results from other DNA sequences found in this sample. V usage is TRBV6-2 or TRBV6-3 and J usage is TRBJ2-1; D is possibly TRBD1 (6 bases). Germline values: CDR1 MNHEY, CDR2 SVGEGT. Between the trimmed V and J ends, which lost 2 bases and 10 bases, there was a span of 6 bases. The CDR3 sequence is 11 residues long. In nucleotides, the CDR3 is TGTGCCAGCAGTTACACAGGGGAGCAGTTCTTC. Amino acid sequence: CASSYTGEQFF.

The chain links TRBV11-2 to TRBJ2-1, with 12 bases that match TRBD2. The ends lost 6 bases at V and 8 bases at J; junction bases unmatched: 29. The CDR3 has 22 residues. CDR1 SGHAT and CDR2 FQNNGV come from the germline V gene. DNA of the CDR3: TGTGCCAGCAGTAGTAGAAGGGGGAAGGCTAGCGGGAGGGCCGACCCTAGGGATGAGCAGTTCTTC. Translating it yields CASSSRRGKASGRADPRDEQFF.

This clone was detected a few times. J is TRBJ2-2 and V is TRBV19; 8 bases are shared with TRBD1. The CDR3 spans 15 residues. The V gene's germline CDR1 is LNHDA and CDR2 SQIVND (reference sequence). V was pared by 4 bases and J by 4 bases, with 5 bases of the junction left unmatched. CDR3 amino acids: CASSKDRVGTGELFF. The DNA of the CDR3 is TGTGCCAGTAGTAAGGACAGGGTTGGCACCGGGGAGCTGTTTTTT.

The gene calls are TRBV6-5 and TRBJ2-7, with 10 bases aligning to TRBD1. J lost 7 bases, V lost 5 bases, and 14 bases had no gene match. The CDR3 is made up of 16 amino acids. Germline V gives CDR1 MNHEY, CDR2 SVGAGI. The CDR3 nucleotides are TGTGCCAGCAGTAACTGGAGGGGACAGGGGTTGGGGGAGCAGTACTTC. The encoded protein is CASSNWRGQGLGEQYF.

The CDR3 spells CASTSPGANVLTF. The CDR3 DNA follows: TGCGCCAGCACCAGTCCCGGGGCCAACGTCCTGACTTTC. The genes are TRBV5-1 and TRBJ2-6; D call uncertain. V lost 6 bases to trimming and J lost 4 bases, with 8 bases between them. Germline V gene sequence: CDR1 SGHRS, CDR2 YFSETQ. The CDR3 runs to 13 residues.

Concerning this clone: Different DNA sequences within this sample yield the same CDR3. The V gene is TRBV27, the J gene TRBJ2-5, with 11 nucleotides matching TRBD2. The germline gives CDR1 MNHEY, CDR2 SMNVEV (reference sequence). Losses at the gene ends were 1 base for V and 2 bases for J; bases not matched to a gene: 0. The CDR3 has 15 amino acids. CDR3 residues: CASSLLAGGQETQYF. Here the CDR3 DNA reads TGTGCCAGCAGTTTATTAGCGGGAGGGCAAGAGACCCAGTACTTC.